This T cell receptor beta chain was identified during a study of Ad26.COV2.S vaccination and SARS-CoV-2 variants (dated by TCRdb to the early 2020s). Regarding the research as a whole: Vaccine-arm donors came from COV1001, a multicentre, randomized, double-blind, placebo-controlled phase I-IIa trial of Ad26.COV2.S in healthy adults. Ad26.COV2.S was administered intramuscularly at a dose of 5x10^10 or 1x10^11 viral particles, either as one shot or as two shots given 56 days apart. Sequencing of the TCRbeta repertoire served to evaluate the specificity and breadth of SARS-CoV-2-reactive T cell receptors following Ad26.COV2.S vaccination. The TCR-sequenced set comprised about 32 samples: around 20 Ad26.COV2.S vaccine recipients, 5 placebo recipients and 8 SARS-CoV-2 convalescent individuals. Trial participants were randomized into five groups of five, in which low-dose or high-dose Ad26.COV2.S was given once or twice, or placebo was given on both occasions. Investigators remained blinded to trial group allocation during experiments and outcome assessment. What the study reported, not specific to this receptor: Compared with placebo recipients, Ad26.COV2.S recipients showed higher spike-specific TCR breadth (P = 0.0014). It was noted by the authors that total T cell responses may have been underestimated by the TCR breadth and depth analyses. The study lacked the statistical power to compare responses across vaccine doses or regimens. Substantial breadth of spike-specific CD8+ and CD4+ T cell responses was reported after vaccination. Vaccine and placebo recipients had similar non-spike TCR breadth, a finding consistent with the vaccine containing only spike.

This sample's treatment or condition label indicates: approximately 18 received Ad26.COV2.S at low or high dose, single or two shots; 5 received placebo; per-sample allocation not given. Repertoires of vaccine and placebo recipients were sequenced from samples taken on day 63 after the first injection. Between 29 July and 7 August 2020, Cohort 1b enrolled about two dozen adults aged 18-55 years at one site in Boston, USA. Ad26.COV2.S was a replication-incompetent adenovirus type 26 vector that expressed a prefusion-stabilized SARS-CoV-2 spike protein derived from the original Wuhan strain. Regarding this clone: No antigen is known for it. No qualities accompany the bases; no much larger clone lies one base away.

The immunoSEQ Assay was used to sequence TCRbeta CDR3 regions. After extraction, genomic DNA underwent amplification by bias-controlled multiplex PCR, followed by high-throughput sequencing. Processing in the source paper ran as follows. To quantify the absolute abundance of every unique TCRbeta CDR3 region, sequences were collapsed and filtered. T cell fraction was estimated by normalizing TCRbeta template counts to usable DNA, with usable DNA measured through amplification of reference genes found in all nucleated cells. Repertoire TCRs were annotated as SARS-CoV-2-specific when V gene, CDR3 amino acid sequence and J gene were exactly matched to a known reactive TCR set. The reference SARS-CoV-2 TCR set was derived from MIRA and filtered for enrichment in COVID-19-positive ImmuneCODE repertoires, a step that removed public or cross-reactive TCRs. Using the MIRA antigens, annotated TCRs were further analysed by specific ORF or by position within an ORF. Depth was the summed frequency of annotated unique rearrangements, while breadth was defined as annotated unique rearrangements over total unique productive rearrangements. TCR breadth was compared between groups using two-sided Wilcoxon rank-sum tests. TCRdb stores this immuneACCESS table with in-frame sequences only. Part of the clones is absent; in the studies checked, under half of the shortfall reflects unresolved V genes, and no reason is known for the rest. Clone size and V and J calls were adopted from that table, with D and trimming inferred from the DNA. For this sample there are 350,000 to 400,000 clones; about 85% appear just once. Of the sample, 3% to 3.5% is held by the ten largest clones.

In the germline V gene, CDR1 corresponds to LGHNT and CDR2 to FRNRAP. V was cut back by 1 base and J by 14 bases, leaving a gap of 17 bases between them. The cysteine opens and the phenylalanine closes a CDR3 of 13 amino acids. This entry keeps only the CDR3 DNA: 39 bases, framed from base 1. Sequenced here: peripheral blood, sampled in a trial of Ad26.COV2.S vaccine versus placebo. Recombination linked TRBV12-5 to TRBJ1-1, with TRBD1 perhaps the D gene, on 5 matching bases. This TCR came from a person between 18 and 59 years old who received the Ad26.COV2.S COVID-19 vaccine or a placebo. The base sequence is TGTGCTAGTGGTTTGGGTTCCCTCGGGACTCAGTTCTTT. Translated, this is CASGLGSLGTQFF. The entire variable domain, with the stretches around the CDR3 drawn from the reference TRBV12-5 and TRBJ1-1 proteins, is DARVTQTPRHKVTEMGQEVTMRCQPILGHNTVFWYRQTMMQGLELLAYFRNRAPLDDSGMPKDRFSAEMPDATLATLKIQPSEPRDSAVYFCASGLGSLGTQFFGQGTRLTVV.